This T cell receptor beta chain was captured in a study of blood T cell repertoires in COVID-19. Background on the study: From the United States, Italy and Spain came samples of acute and convalescent COVID-19. In each case, the material was cDNA or gDNA derived from T cells, B-cell-depleted T cells, or PBMCs.

Seattle cases were enrolled at active infection and followed longitudinally. Here immunoSEQ multiplex PCR was the method, and the copy in TCRdb shows in-frame clones only, minus some. The sample carries roughly 410,000 clones, about 90% recorded once. The origin of this receptor is a woman aged 55-69 years with COVID-19, enrolled during active disease. Sequenced sample: peripheral blood.

CDR3 DNA sequence: TGTGCCAGCTCACGAGCCGGTGATGAAAAACTGTTTTTT. Translating it yields CASSRAGDEKLFF. The V and J genes are TRBV18 and TRBJ1-4, with D unclear. CDR3 size: 13 residues. Germline loops: CDR1 KGHSH, CDR2 LQKENI. V lost 4 bases and J lost 6, with 9 bases in between.